The rows below give T cell receptor beta chains drawn from one sample of a study of preoperative IRX-2 immunotherapy in early breast cancer. Method: immunoSEQ multiplex PCR; TCRdb's copy keeps in-frame clones and lacks some. The data show under 4,500 clones, with around 79% seen just once and approximately 13% held by the top ten. The sample here was tumor tissue, taken after IRX-2 immunotherapy. The receptor set was obtained from a human donor with breast cancer. Each CDR3 is given with its conserved first and last residue. D genes are given only for firm matches. Clone size is stated in some rows and not others, as once, few, many or a class when expanded.

d_call j_call clone_size v_call cdr3_aa cdr3_nt
TRBD1 TRBJ1-1 - TRBV19 CASSILLGTGVRSTEAFF TGTGCCAGTAGTATTCTCCTCGGGACAGGGGTGAGATCCACTGAAGCTTTCTTT
- TRBJ1-1 few TRBV6-8 CASKDRSMNTEAFF TGTGCCAGCAAGGACAGATCGATGAACACTGAAGCTTTCTTT
TRBD2 TRBJ2-2 - TRBV6-8 CASSYVLGLWTGGTGELFF TGTGCCAGCAGTTACGTGTTGGGGTTGTGGACGGGAGGCACCGGGGAGCTGTTTTTT
TRBD1 TRBJ1-1 - TRBV14 CASSHGTGTLNTEAFF TGTGCCAGCAGCCATGGGACAGGGACCCTGAACACTGAAGCTTTCTTT
- TRBJ2-3 - TRBV28 CASSPGTTDTQYF TGTGCCAGCAGTCCCGGGACCACAGATACGCAGTATTTT
TRBD1 TRBJ2-7 - TRBV5-1 CASSPRPGTGYEQYF TGCGCCAGCAGCCCTAGGCCGGGGACAGGCTACGAGCAGTACTTC
- TRBJ2-2 - TRBV7-1 CASSVGYSGELFF TGTGCCAGCAGCGTCGGCTACTCCGGGGAGCTGTTTTTT
- TRBJ2-5 once TRBV6-8 CASRSYQETQYF TGTGCCAGCAGATCGTACCAAGAGACCCAGTACTTC
- TRBJ2-1 - TRBV6-8 CASSYSGRGTAAMNEQFF TGTGCCAGCAGTTACTCAGGGCGCGGGACCGCTGCGATGAATGAGCAGTTCTTC
- TRBJ1-2 once TRBV28 CASSQTHTRLDGNYGYTF TGTGCCAGCAGCCAAACCCACACCAGGTTAGACGGTAACTATGGCTACACCTTC
- TRBJ1-5 - TRBV19 CASRSEEAGRRFQPQHF TGTGCCAGTAGATCTGAAGAGGCGGGACGCAGGTTCCAGCCCCAGCATTTT
TRBD1 TRBJ1-5 - TRBV6-8 CASSQGQGNQPQHF TGTGCCAGCAGCCAGGGACAGGGAAATCAGCCCCAGCATTTT
- TRBJ2-7 - TRBV28 CASSLTPEVGGYEQYF TGTGCCAGCAGTTTAACCCCGGAGGTTGGGGGCTACGAGCAGTACTTC
TRBD1 TRBJ2-7 - TRBV6-8 CASSPGGDRGSYEQYF TGTGCCAGCAGCCCTGGGGGGGACAGGGGGTCCTACGAGCAGTACTTC
- TRBJ2-7 - TRBV5-1 CASSLASSGEPYEQYF TGCGCCAGCAGCCTCGCCTCGAGCGGAGAGCCCTACGAGCAGTACTTC
- TRBJ2-7 - TRBV6-8 CASSRGLGAYEQYF TGTGCCAGCAGTCGGGGGTTGGGGGCCTACGAGCAGTACTTC
- TRBJ1-4 medium-sized TRBV6-8 CASSRGVSNEKLFF TGTGCCAGCAGCCGGGGAGTTTCAAATGAAAAACTGTTTTTT
TRBD1 TRBJ1-1 - TRBV29-1 CSVWTGTNTEAFF TGCAGCGTGTGGACAGGGACGAACACTGAAGCTTTCTTT
TRBD1 TRBJ1-5 - TRBV6-8 CASSGKQGVQPQHF TGTGCCAGCAGTGGTAAACAGGGGGTTCAGCCCCAGCATTTT
TRBD1 TRBJ2-1 - TRBV7-4 CASSIGDRTYNEQFF TGTGCCAGCAGCATCGGGGACAGAACCTACAATGAGCAGTTCTTC
- TRBJ1-5 - TRBV7-6 CASSLGGLGLQPQHF TGTGCCAGCAGCCTAGGGGGGCTCGGGCTTCAGCCCCAGCATTTT
- TRBJ2-5 - TRBV15 CATSRGSEGGSETQYF TGTGCCACCAGCAGAGGTTCGGAGGGGGGATCGGAGACCCAGTACTTC